The 3 T cell receptor beta chains given below trace back to one sample, sequenced in a study of cytomegalovirus exposure and HLA in healthy donors. Primers included in the PCR were 60 Vbeta and 13 Jbeta primers. Repertoires were generated with immunoSEQ multiplex PCR, while TCRdb's copy carries only in-frame clones and drops some. The sample includes 100,000 to 150,000 clones, 77% of them seen just once. The material sequenced was PBMCs. The receptor set was obtained from a woman aged 40 to 49 in good health and CMV-seropositive.

This chain connects TRBV9 to TRBJ2-5; 10 positions match TRBD1. CDR3 size: 13 residues. V lost 7 bases and J lost 4; bases outside the gene matches: 4. Germline CDR1 SGDLS, CDR2 YYNGEE. CDR3 nucleotide sequence: TGTGCCAGCTCACGGGACAGGGGAGAGACCCAGTACTTC. This gives the protein CASSRDRGETQYF. Looking up the rest from reference TRBV9 and TRBJ2-5 gives the full variable domain: DSGVTQTPKHLITATGQRVTLRCSPRSGDLSVYWYQQSLDQGLQFLIQYYNGEERAKGNILERFSAQQFPDLHSELNLSSLELGDSALYFCASSRDRGETQYFGPGTRLLVL.

The chain joins TRBV6-5 to TRBJ1-5; 8 nucleotides match TRBD1. The CDR3 runs 14 residues. CDR1 is MNHEY and CDR2 is SVGAGI in the germline V gene. V gave up 6 bases and J gave up 7 bases; unmatched junction bases: 8. CDR3 bases: TGTGCCAGCAGCACCCAGGGGGCAGGGCAGCCCCAGCATTTT. Protein sequence: CASSTQGAGQPQHF.

J is TRBJ2-6 and V is TRBV5-8; maybe TRBD1 (6 bases). The CDR3 length is 15 residues. V was trimmed by 0 bases and J by 2 bases, leaving 6 bases between them. The germline CDR1 and CDR2 sequences are SGHTS and YDEGEE. CDR3 sequence: CASSLDRAGANVLTF. CDR3 nucleotides: TGTGCCAGCAGCTTGGACAGGGCTGGGGCCAACGTCCTGACTTTC.